These T cell receptor beta chains were read from a single sample in a study of radiotherapy plus CTLA-4 blockade in lung cancer. Clones were read by immunoSEQ multiplex PCR, and TCRdb kept only the in-frame ones, dropping some. This sample carries about 110,000 clones, more than 70% of them seen once, and the ten largest clones take over 2%. The material was peripheral blood, obtained from a patient treated with radiotherapy plus ipilimumab. These receptors were taken from a human donor with non-small cell lung cancer that progressed on radiotherapy plus ipilimumab. Some clones in this sample may be carry-over from other donors' samples. Each CDR3 is given with its conserved first and last residue. The D gene is left open where the match is weak. Clone size is stated in some rows and not others, as once, few, many or a class when expanded.

J gene,clone size,V gene,D gene,CDR3 DNA,CDR3 protein
TRBJ2-3,.,TRBV4-3,.,TGCGCCAGCAGCCAAGAATTTGGTGTACTTGGCACAGATACGCAGTATTTT,CASSQEFGVLGTDTQYF
TRBJ2-1,.,TRBV13,TRBD2,TGTGCCAGCAGCTTAGGTGGACTAGCGGGCTCCCAGAATGAGCAGTTCTTC,CASSLGGLAGSQNEQFF
TRBJ1-2,.,TRBV7-9,.,TGTGCCAGCAGCTTAAGTCAGGGTTACTATGGCTACACCTTC,CASSLSQGYYGYTF
TRBJ2-4,.,TRBV19,.,TGTGCCAGTAGCCTCGTAGGGGGTTTGGGGGCCAAAAACATTCAGTACTTC,CASSLVGGLGAKNIQYF
TRBJ1-6,few,TRBV10-3,.,TGTGCCATCAGTGACAGGGTTAATTCACCCCTCCACTTT,CAISDRVNSPLHF
TRBJ1-1,.,TRBV6-1,.,TGTGCCGGTCCCAGGGAGGTGCGGACTGAAGCTTTCTTT,CAGPREVRTEAFF
TRBJ1-4,.,TRBV6-5,.,TGTGCCAGCAGTTACGGAAGATATAATGAAAAACTGTTTTTT,CASSYGRYNEKLFF
TRBJ1-2,.,TRBV7-8,.,TGTGCCAGCAGCTTAGCGCGCCAGGCCGGCTATGGCTACACCTTC,CASSLARQAGYGYTF
TRBJ2-7,.,TRBV7-2,.,TGTGCCAGCAGCATTCGGGCATGGGAGGTTGAGCAGTACTTC,CASSIRAWEVEQYF
TRBJ2-1,.,TRBV9,TRBD2,TGTGCCAGCAGCTTCCGGGGACTAGCGGGGGTAAATGAGCAGTTCTTC,CASSFRGLAGVNEQFF
TRBJ1-5,.,TRBV28,.,TGTGCCAGCAGTGGGGGCGTAGGGAAACAGCCCCAGCATTTT,CASSGGVGKQPQHF
TRBJ2-2,.,TRBV4-2,TRBD1,TGTGCCAGCAGCCCTTCAAGGGGGCACACGAACACCGGGGAGCTGTTTTTT,CASSPSRGHTNTGELFF
TRBJ2-3,.,TRBV4-3,TRBD2,TGCGCCAGCAGCCAGCTGAGCGGGGGGGCTGTAGATACGCAGTATTTT,CASSQLSGGAVDTQYF
TRBJ1-2,.,TRBV2,.,TGTGCCAGCAGTGAAGCGCTTTCCGGCTACACCTTC,CASSEALSGYTF
TRBJ2-3,.,TRBV5-4,.,TGTGCCAGCAAAGAGGGAGGTAGCACAGATACGCAGTATTTT,CASKEGGSTDTQYF
TRBJ1-6,few,TRBV21-1,.,TGTGCCAGCAGCAAGGACAGGGGCGGTTCACCCCTCCACTTT,CASSKDRGGSPLHF
TRBJ2-3,.,TRBV27,.,TGTGCCAGCAGTTTATCAGAATACCCGGACGTTCTCTTAGGGGATACGCAGTATTTT,CASSLSEYPDVLLGDTQYF
TRBJ1-1,.,TRBV7-3,.,TGTGCCAGCAGCCGAGACGGGCTAGGAAAAGCTTTCTTT,CASSRDGLGKAFF
TRBJ2-5,.,TRBV10-3,TRBD1,TGTGCCATCAGCCGAGGGACAGGCCAAGAGACCCAGTACTTC,CAISRGTGQETQYF
TRBJ1-4,.,TRBV7-7,.,TGTGCTAGCAGCTCGGGGTCGGGAGGGGAGAATGAAAAACTGTTTTTT,CASSSGSGGENEKLFF
TRBJ1-1,few,TRBV6-1,.,TGTGCCAGCAGTGAAGTGTGGGGCCGTGAAGCTTTCTTT,CASSEVWGREAFF
TRBJ2-7,.,TRBV19,TRBD1,TGTGCCAGCAGTATATGGGACAGGAACTACGAGCAGTACTTC,CASSIWDRNYEQYF
TRBJ2-3,.,TRBV10-3,TRBD1,TGTGCCATCAGAGGGGACAGGGAAGATACGCAGTATTTT,CAIRGDREDTQYF
TRBJ2-2,.,TRBV27,.,TGTGCCAGCAGTTTACAGCGAAACACCGGGGAGCTGTTTTTT,CASSLQRNTGELFF
TRBJ2-3,.,TRBV7-3,TRBD2,TGTGCCAGCAGCTTTACGAGCGGGGGGGCGTCAGATACGCAGTATTTT,CASSFTSGGASDTQYF
TRBJ2-5,.,TRBV19,TRBD2,TGTGCCAGTAGTACGTCGGGACTATTTGTGGGGACCCAGTACTTC,CASSTSGLFVGTQYF
TRBJ1-5,.,TRBV2,.,TGTGCCAGCAGTGAGCAGGGTATAGTTCAGCCCCAGCATTTT,CASSEQGIVQPQHF
TRBJ1-1,.,TRBV4-3,TRBD1,TGCGCCAGCAGCCAAGTGGCAGGGGGGAAGGACACTGAAGCTTTCTTT,CASSQVAGGKDTEAFF
TRBJ2-3,.,TRBV7-3,.,TGTGCCAGCAGCCCACAACTGAGAACAGATACGCAGTATTTT,CASSPQLRTDTQYF
TRBJ2-3,.,TRBV7-3,.,TGTGCCAGCAGCCGAACTGCGGTCCAGGCAGATACGCAGTATTTT,CASSRTAVQADTQYF
TRBJ1-6,once,TRBV2,.,TGTGCCAGGCGGGGGCAGGAGTCACCCCTCCACTTT,CARRGQESPLHF
TRBJ1-2,.,TRBV6-1,.,TGTGCCAGCAGCCCCGGTCTGGGTAACTATGGCTACACCTTC,CASSPGLGNYGYTF
TRBJ2-1,.,TRBV5-6,TRBD1,TGTGCCAGCAGCTTGGCAGGGGGCGGGCAGTTCTTC,CASSLAGGGQFF
TRBJ1-2,.,TRBV29-1,.,TGCAGCGTTGCCCAGGGCCAAACTGCGATTCGCTACACCTTC,CSVAQGQTAIRYTF
TRBJ1-2,.,TRBV10-3,.,TGTGCCATCAGCTTGGGACAATTGGGAGATGGCTACACCTTC,CAISLGQLGDGYTF
TRBJ2-5,few,TRBV7-9,.,TGTGCCAGCAGCTTCGGAGGGGGAACGCAAGAGACCCAGTACTTC,CASSFGGGTQETQYF
TRBJ2-7,.,TRBV15,.,TGTGCCACCAGCAGAGTAGGACGCGAGCAGTACTTC,CATSRVGREQYF
TRBJ2-7,.,TRBV18,.,TGTGCCAGCTCACCAAACGCGCCGGGGGGCGTCCACGAGCAGTACTTC,CASSPNAPGGVHEQYF
TRBJ1-4,few,TRBV2,.,TGTGCCAGCAGCCTAAAGTCGGCTAATGAAAAACTGTTTTTT,CASSLKSANEKLFF
TRBJ1-1,.,TRBV18,.,TGTGCCAGCTCACCAAGGGACGGCTACACTGAAGCTTTCTTT,CASSPRDGYTEAFF
TRBJ2-7,.,TRBV14,.,TGTGCCAGCAGCCAAGTCGGCTTGCAGTACTTC,CASSQVGLQYF
TRBJ2-7,once,TRBV9,.,TGTGCCAGCAGCGATCCCCGGGAAGGTGGCCACGAGCAGTACTTC,CASSDPREGGHEQYF